This TCR beta chain came from a study of Ad26.COV2.S vaccination and SARS-CoV-2 variants. Looking at the study overall: Intramuscularly, Ad26.COV2.S was given either once or twice, 56 days apart. General study findings and limits: Researchers cautioned that TCR breadth and depth analyses may have underestimated total T cell responses.

Libraries were prepared by immunoSEQ multiplex PCR; TCRdb keeps only in-frame clonotypes and omits some of them. This repertoire shows just over 350,000 clones, roughly 84% found once; its top ten account for about 3.5%. The CDR3 runs 17 residues. The germline CDR1 and CDR2 sequences are SEHNR and FQNEAQ (reference sequence). Deletions cut 5 bases from V and 0 bases from J, with 19 bases between. As for this clone: Its antigen is as yet unknown.

Specified treatment: roughly 20 received Ad26.COV2.S at low or high dose, single or two shots; about 5 received placebo; per-sample allocation not given. Collection of samples fell on day 63 after the first vaccine or placebo injection. Specimen: peripheral blood, collected in a trial of Ad26.COV2.S vaccine versus placebo. This TCR derives from a person between 18 and 59 years old who received the Ad26.COV2.S COVID-19 vaccine or a placebo. This chain links TRBV7-9 with TRBJ1-1; no firm D call. CDR3 coding DNA: TGTGCCAGCAGCCCAAGCTCGGTTACAGCCATGAACACTGAAGCTTTCTTT. Amino acids: CASSPSSVTAMNTEAFF.